The T cell receptor beta chain under discussion was sequenced for a study of radiotherapy plus CTLA-4 blockade in lung cancer. About the research overall: Disease control was achieved by 31% of patients, and objective responses by 18%.

With respect to this clone: The antigen remains undetermined.

The germline CDR1 and CDR2 sequences are WNHNN and SYGVQD (reference sequence). The V end lost 3 bases, the J end lost 5 bases, and 13 bases lay between the germline ends. The CDR3 extends over 14 amino acids. The method was immunoSEQ multiplex PCR; TCRdb's version includes in-frame clones alone and lacks a portion of them. The table has about 57,000 clones, around 85% seen once. Study outcomes and limitations: Reports identified early blood T cell clone dynamics, with interferon-beta, as the best response predictor. Tumor-derived TCR clones expanded in blood after radiotherapy plus ipilimumab.

Focal radiation plus CTLA-4 blockade with ipilimumab was administered to patients who had chemo-refractory metastatic non-small-cell lung cancer. The sequencing here drew on peripheral blood, taken from a patient treated with radiotherapy plus ipilimumab. The rearrangement joins TRBV10-1 to TRBJ1-2, with D possibly matching TRBD1 (6 bases). The clonotype was recovered from a human donor with non-small cell lung cancer who had a complete response to radiotherapy plus ipilimumab. In DNA, the CDR3 is TGCGCCAGCAGTGAATCCGGGACAACTTATGGCTACACCTTC. Translating gives CASSESGTTYGYTF.